This T cell receptor (beta chain) was identified during a study of shared clonotypes between healthy human individuals (dated by TCRdb to 2020 to 2021). Notes on the research overall: A couple of women and a few men aged 18 to 49 years were included in the cohort. To estimate repertoire size and how much clonotype sharing occurs between individuals, the study deeply sequenced the blood TCR repertoires of five healthy adults. Different laboratories and diverse techniques were used to prepare libraries and sequence TCR repertoires, to increase sequencing depth and limit assay-specific biases. Per donor, leukapheresis produced somewhere between about 0.8 and 9.5 billion PBMCs. Study-level results and caveats: Based on pairwise subsampling, the degree of clonotype sharing among donors was expected to be affected by sequencing depth. The genetic and exposure-history diversity represented was limited by the small number of donors. Sampling was restricted to blood, and TCR repertoires in tissues likely differ from the TCR repertoires found in blood.

CDR1 GTSNPN and CDR2 SVGIG are derived from the germline V gene (reference sequence). The CDR3 holds 11 amino acids from the cysteine to the phenylalanine. Of all the DNA, just the CDR3 is kept, 33 bases in frame from base 1. V lost 3 bases and J lost 13 bases; the stretch between them is 13 bases long. The donors were healthy, HIV-negative adults with no recently reported acute infections or vaccinations. Every donor was a Caucasian adult living in Nashville, Tennessee, USA. For unsorted samples, roughly 91 million PBMCs were counted, and genomic DNA was extracted using the QIAamp DNA Blood Mini kit. Blood was obtained by leukapheresis, after which PBMCs were separated by Ficoll-Histopaque density gradient centrifugation and cryopreserved in liquid nitrogen vapor phase. Using the deep immunoSEQ assay, multiplex PCR amplified TCR CDR3 regions from genomic DNA. Extracted genomic DNA from each cell subset was spread evenly across all wells of several immunoSEQ 96-well plates, with each plate serving as a replicate. For unsorted PBMC, roughly 0.3 ug genomic DNA, equal to 30,000 or so T cell genomes, was loaded into each replicate PCR. Unsorted PBMC genomic DNA was sequenced across ten immunoSEQ deep assay plates. The purified libraries were quantified using a Qubit 3.0 fluorometer, sized with a Bioanalyzer 2100, and then quantified again using the KAPA Library Quantification kit. Each immunoSEQ 96-well plate was sequenced on its own single-read 150-cycle Illumina NextSeq 550 flow cell. Per the source publication's procedure: Because the immunoSEQ output included only junctional sequences and no quality scores, the filtering could not be the same as the filtering used for full-length reads. To assign V/J genes and CDR3, sequences were annotated using PyIR, a Python wrapper for IgBLAST v1.9, with IMGT germline references. Reads were filtered out if the reads had weak V/J assignments (E-value above 1e-6), no CDR3, stop codons, out-of-frame junctions, or ambiguous translated residues. V3J clonotypes were defined by identical inferred V gene, J gene, and CDR3 amino acid sequence. Percentage overlap between repertoires was computed as shared unique clonotypes divided by the size of the smaller repertoire. Repertoire richness was assessed with RTK rarefaction, the Chao1 estimator, and Recon v2.1 estimates of unobserved clonotypes. This is the immuneACCESS table as TCRdb keeps it, with only in-frame sequences that have V and J called. A part of the clones is gone; compared with another copy, unresolved V genes explain less than half, and the rest is unexplained. V, J and clone size are taken as reported in that table, and D and trimming were inferred from the DNA itself. A total of 450,000 or so clones appear in this sample, roughly three quarters of them only once. The top ten hold around 11% of the sample.

Comment on this clone: Which antigen it targets is not known. No per-base quality is available; no much larger clone lies one base away.

This clonotype was obtained from a woman between 40 and 50 years old in good health. Some clones in this sample may be carry-over from other donors' samples. The sequencing sample was made of PBMCs. The chain is assembled from TRBV30 and TRBJ2-1; a weak D assignment points to TRBD1 (5 bases agree). The CDR3 has the sequence CAWRGTGSQFF. The bases are TGTGCCTGGAGGGGCACAGGTAGTCAGTTCTTC.